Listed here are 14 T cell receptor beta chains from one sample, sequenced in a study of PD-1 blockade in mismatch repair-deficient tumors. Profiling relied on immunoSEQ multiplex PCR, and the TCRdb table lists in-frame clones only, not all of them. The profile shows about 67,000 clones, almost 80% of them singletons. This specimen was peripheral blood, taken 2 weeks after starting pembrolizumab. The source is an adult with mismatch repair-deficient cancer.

The CDR3 nucleotides read TGTGCCTGGAGTGTACGTCTTCGGGATGAGCAGTTCTTC. Amino acid sequence: CAWSVRLRDEQFF. The chain combines TRBV30 with TRBJ2-1; D is ambiguous. Trimming shortened V by 0 bases and J by 8 bases, and 11 bases separated the two germline ends. The length of the CDR3 is 13 residues. The V gene's germline CDR1 is GTSNPN and CDR2 SVGIG (reference sequence).

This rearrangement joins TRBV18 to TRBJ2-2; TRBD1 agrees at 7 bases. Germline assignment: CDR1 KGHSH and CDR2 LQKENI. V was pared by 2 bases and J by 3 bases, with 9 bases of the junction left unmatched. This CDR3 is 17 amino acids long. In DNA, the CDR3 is TGTGCCAGCTCACCAAACGACAGGGCCTCGGACACCGGGGAGCTGTTTTTT. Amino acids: CASSPNDRASDTGELFF.

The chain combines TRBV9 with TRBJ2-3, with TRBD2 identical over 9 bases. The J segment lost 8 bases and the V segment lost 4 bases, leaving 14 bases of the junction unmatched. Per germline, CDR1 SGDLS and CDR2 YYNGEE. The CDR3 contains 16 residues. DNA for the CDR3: TGTGCCAGCAGCCCACCTAGCGGGAAGGGGGTTGGTACGCAGTATTTT. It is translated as CASSPPSGKGVGTQYF. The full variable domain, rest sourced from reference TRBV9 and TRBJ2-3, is DSGVTQTPKHLITATGQRVTLRCSPRSGDLSVYWYQQSLDQGLQFLIQYYNGEERAKGNILERFSAQQFPDLHSELNLSSLELGDSALYFCASSPPSGKGVGTQYFGPGTRLTVL.

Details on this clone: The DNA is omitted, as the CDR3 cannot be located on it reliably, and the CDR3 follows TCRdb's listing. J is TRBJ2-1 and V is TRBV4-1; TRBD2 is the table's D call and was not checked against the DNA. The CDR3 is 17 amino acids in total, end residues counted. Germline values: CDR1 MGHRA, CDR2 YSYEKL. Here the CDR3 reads CASSRRAGTSGTNEQFF.

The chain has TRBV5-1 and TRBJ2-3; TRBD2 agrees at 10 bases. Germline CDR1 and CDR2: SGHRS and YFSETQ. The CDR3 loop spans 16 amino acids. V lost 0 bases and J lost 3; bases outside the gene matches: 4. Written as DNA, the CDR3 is TGCGCCAGCAGCTTGGGGACTAGCGGAGGGACAGATACGCAGTATTTT. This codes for CASSLGTSGGTDTQYF.

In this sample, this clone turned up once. The CDR3 DNA is TGTGCCAGCAGCTTAGATCAGGGTACAGCTTTCTTT. This codes for CASSLDQGTAFF. This chain connects TRBV7-9 to TRBJ1-1, with D possibly TRBD1 on 5 matching bases. There are 12 residues in the CDR3. In germline, CDR1 is SEHNR, CDR2 FQNEAQ (reference sequence). The V end was cut by 1 base, the J end by 10 bases, with 10 bases between.

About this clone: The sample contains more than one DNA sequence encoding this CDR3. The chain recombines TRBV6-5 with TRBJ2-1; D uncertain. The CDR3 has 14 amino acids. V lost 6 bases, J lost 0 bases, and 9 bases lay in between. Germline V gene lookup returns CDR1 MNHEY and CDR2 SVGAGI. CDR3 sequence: CASRLRSSYNEQFF. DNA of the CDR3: TGTGCCAGCAGGCTGCGGAGCTCCTACAATGAGCAGTTCTTC.

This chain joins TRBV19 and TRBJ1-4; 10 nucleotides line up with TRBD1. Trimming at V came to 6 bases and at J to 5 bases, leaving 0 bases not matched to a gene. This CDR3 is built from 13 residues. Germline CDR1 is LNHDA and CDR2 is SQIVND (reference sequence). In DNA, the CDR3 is TGTGCCAGTAGGGGACAGGGGAATGAAAAACTGTTTTTT. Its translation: CASRGQGNEKLFF.

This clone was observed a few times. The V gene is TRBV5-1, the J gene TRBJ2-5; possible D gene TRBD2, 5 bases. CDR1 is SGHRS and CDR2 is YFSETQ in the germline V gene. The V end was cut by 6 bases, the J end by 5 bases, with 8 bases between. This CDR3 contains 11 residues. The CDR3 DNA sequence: TGCGCCAGCACCTGGAGGGAGACCCAGTACTTC. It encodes CASTWRETQYF.

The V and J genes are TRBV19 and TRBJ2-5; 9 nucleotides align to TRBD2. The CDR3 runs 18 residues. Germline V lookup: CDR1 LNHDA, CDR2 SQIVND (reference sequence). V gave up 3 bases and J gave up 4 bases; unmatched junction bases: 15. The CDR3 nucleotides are TGTGCCAGTAGTATTGGGAGTACAGCGGGAGGTCAGGGAGAGACCCAGTACTTC. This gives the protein CASSIGSTAGGQGETQYF.

The CDR3 is CASSLSHPERRGTYEQYF. CDR3 bases: TGTGCCAGCAGTTTATCTCACCCGGAAAGGCGGGGGACCTACGAGCAGTACTTC. The rearrangement uses TRBV27 and TRBJ2-7; 7 nucleotides align to TRBD2. The CDR3 sequence is 18 residues long. The germline gives CDR1 MNHEY, CDR2 SMNVEV (reference sequence). Trimming removed 0 bases from V and 2 bases from J; junction bases left unmatched: 13.

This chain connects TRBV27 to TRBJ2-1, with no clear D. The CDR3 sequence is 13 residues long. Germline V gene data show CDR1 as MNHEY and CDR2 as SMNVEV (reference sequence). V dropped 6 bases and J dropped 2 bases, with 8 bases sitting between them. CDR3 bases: TGTGCCAGCAGGTCGGGCCCCTACAATGAGCAGTTCTTC. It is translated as CASRSGPYNEQFF.

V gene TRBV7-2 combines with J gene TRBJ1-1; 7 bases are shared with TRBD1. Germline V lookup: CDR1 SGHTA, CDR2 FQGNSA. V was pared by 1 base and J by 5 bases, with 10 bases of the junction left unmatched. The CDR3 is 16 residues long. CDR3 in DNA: TGTGCCAGCAGCTTAGATTTAATACAGGGGAGGACTGAAGCTTTCTTT. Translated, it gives CASSLDLIQGRTEAFF.

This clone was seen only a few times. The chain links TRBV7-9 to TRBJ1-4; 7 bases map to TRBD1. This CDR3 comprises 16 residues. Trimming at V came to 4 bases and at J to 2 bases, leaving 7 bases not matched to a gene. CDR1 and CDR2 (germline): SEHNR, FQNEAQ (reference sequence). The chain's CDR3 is CASSSSLTGTNEKLFF. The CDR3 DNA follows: TGTGCCAGCAGCTCTTCCTTGACAGGGACTAATGAAAAACTGTTTTTT.